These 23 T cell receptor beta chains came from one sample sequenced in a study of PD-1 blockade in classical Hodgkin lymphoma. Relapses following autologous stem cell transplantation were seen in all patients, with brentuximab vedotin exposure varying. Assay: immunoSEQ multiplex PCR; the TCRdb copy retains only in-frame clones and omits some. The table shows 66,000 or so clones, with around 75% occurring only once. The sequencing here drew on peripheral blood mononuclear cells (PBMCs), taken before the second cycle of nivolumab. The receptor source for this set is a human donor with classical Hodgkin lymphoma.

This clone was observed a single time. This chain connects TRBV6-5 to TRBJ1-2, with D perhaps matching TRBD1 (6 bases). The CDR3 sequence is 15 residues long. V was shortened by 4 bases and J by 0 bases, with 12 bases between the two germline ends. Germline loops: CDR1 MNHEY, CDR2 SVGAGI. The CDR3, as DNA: TGTGCCAGCAGTTCTCCGACAGGCTCTAACTATGGCTACACCTTC. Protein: CASSSPTGSNYGYTF.

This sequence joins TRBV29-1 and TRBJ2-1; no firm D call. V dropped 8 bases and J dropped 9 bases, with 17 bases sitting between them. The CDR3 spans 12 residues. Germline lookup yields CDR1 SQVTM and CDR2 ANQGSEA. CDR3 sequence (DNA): TGCAGCCTTGGAACTATTTTTGGTGAGCAGTTCTTC. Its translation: CSLGTIFGEQFF.

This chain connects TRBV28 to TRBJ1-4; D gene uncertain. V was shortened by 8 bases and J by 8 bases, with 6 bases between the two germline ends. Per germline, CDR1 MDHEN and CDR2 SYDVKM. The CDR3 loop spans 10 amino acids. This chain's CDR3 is CASGREKLFF. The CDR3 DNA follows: TGTGCCAGCGGAAGGGAAAAACTGTTTTTT.

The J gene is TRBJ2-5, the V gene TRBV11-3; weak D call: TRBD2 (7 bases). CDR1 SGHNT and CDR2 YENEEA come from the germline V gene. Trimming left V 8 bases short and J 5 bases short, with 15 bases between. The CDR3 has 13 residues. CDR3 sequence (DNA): TGTGCCAGCGGACTCGGGGGGCATGAGACCCAGTACTTC. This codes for CASGLGGHETQYF.

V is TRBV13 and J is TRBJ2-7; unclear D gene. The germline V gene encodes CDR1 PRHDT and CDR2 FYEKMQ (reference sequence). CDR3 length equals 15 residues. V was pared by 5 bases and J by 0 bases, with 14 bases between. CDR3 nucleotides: TGTGCCAGCAGCCTCCGGGCGACGGCCTCCTACGAGCAGTACTTC. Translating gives CASSLRATASYEQYF. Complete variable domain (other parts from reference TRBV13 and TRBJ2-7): AAGVIQSPRHLIKEKRETATLKCYPIPRHDTVYWYQQGPGQDPQFLISFYEKMQSDKGSIPDRFSAQQFSDYHSELNMSSLELGDSALYFCASSLRATASYEQYFGPGTRLTVT.

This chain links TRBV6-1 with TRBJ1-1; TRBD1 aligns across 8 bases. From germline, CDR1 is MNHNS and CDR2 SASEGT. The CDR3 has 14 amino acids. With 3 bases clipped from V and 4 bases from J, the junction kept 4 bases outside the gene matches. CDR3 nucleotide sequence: TGTGCCAGCAGTGAGCTCAGGGGGCTCACTGAAGCTTTCTTT. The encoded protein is CASSELRGLTEAFF.

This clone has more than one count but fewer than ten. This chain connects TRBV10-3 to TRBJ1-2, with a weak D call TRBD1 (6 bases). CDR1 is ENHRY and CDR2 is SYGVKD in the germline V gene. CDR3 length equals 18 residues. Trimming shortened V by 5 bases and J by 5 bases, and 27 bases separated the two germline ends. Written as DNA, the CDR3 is TGTGCCATCAGTAGAGTAGGAGGGCAGGGGTCATTCGGGTATGGCTACACCTTC. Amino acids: CAISRVGGQGSFGYGYTF.

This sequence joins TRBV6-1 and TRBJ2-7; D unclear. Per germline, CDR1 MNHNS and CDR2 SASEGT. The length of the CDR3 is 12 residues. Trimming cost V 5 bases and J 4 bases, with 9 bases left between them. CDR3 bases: TGTGCCAGCAGTCGTCCTATATACGAGCAGTACTTC. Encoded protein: CASSRPIYEQYF.

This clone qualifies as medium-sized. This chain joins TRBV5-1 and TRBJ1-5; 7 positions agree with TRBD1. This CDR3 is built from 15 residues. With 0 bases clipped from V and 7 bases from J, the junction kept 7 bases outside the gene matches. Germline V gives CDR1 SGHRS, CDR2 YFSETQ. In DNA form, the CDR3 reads TGCGCCAGCAGCTTGGGCACAGGGGTAGGGCAGCCCCAGCATTTT. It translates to CASSLGTGVGQPQHF.

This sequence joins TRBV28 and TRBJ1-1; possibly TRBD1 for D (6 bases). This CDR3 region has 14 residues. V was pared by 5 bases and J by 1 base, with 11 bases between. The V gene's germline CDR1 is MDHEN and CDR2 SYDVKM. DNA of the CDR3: TGTGCCAGCAGTCCACTGGGACAGAACACTGAAGCTTTCTTT. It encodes CASSPLGQNTEAFF.

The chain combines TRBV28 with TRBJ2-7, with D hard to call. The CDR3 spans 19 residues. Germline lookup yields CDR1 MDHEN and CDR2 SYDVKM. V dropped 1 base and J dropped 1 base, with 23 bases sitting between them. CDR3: CASSLLVPGRPSPSYEQYF. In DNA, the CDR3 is TGTGCCAGCAGTTTATTGGTTCCAGGTCGTCCATCTCCTTCCTACGAGCAGTACTTC.

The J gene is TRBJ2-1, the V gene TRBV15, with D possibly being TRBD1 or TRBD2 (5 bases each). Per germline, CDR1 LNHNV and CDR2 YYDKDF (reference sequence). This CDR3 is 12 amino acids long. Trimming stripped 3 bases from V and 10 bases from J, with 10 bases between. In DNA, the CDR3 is TGTGCCACCAGCAGGGCCGAGGGGGAGCAGTTCTTC. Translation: CATSRAEGEQFF.

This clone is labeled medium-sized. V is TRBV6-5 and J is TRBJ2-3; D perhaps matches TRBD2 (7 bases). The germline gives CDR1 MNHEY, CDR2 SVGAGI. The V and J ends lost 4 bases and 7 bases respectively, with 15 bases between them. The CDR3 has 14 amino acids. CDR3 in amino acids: CASSLGGAVNTQYF. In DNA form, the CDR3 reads TGTGCCAGCAGTTTAGGGGGGGCCGTCAATACGCAGTATTTT.

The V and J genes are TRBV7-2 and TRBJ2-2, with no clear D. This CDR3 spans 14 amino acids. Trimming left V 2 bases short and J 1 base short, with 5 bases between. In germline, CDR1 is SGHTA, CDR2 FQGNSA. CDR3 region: CASSLLLNTGELFF. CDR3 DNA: TGTGCCAGCAGCTTACTACTGAACACCGGGGAGCTGTTTTTT.

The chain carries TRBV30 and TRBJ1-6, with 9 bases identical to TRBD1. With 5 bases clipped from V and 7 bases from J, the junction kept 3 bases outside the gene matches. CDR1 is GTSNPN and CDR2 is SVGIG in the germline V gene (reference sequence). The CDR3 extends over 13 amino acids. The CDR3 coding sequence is TGTGCCTGGGAGACAGGGGGAAATTCACCCCTCCACTTT. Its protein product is CAWETGGNSPLHF.

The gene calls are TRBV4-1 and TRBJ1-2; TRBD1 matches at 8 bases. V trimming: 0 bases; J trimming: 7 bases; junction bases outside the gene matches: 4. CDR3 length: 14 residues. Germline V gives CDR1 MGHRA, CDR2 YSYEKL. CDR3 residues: CASSQDRQGFGYTF. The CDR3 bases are TGCGCCAGCAGCCAAGACAGACAGGGGTTTGGCTACACCTTC.

CDR3 in DNA: TGTGCCATTGGGACAGGTCCCTACGAGCAGTACTTC. Translation: CAIGTGPYEQYF. The chain couples TRBV10-3 to TRBJ2-7, with 8 bases identical to TRBD1. With V trimmed by 9 bases and J by 2 bases, 3 bases remained unmatched. The CDR3 extends over 12 amino acids. Germline CDR1 and CDR2: ENHRY and SYGVKD.

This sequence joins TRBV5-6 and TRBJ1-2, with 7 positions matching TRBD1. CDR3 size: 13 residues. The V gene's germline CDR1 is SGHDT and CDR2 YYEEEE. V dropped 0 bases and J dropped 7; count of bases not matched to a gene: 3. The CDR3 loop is CASSLEGAGGYTF. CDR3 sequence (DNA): TGTGCCAGCAGCTTGGAGGGGGCAGGTGGCTACACCTTC.

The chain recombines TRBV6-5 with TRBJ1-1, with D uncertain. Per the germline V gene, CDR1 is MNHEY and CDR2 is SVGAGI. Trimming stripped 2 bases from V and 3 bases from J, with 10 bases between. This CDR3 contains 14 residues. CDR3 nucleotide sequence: TGTGCCAGCAGTTACGAAGGGTCATACACTGAAGCTTTCTTT. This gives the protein CASSYEGSYTEAFF.

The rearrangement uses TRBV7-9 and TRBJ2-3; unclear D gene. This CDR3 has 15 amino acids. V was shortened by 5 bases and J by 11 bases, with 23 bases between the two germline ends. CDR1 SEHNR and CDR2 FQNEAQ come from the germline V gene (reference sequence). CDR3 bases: TGTGCCAGCAGCCCTCTCGATGTAGGGCCTCCAAAGCAGTATTTT. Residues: CASSPLDVGPPKQYF.

CDR3 bases: TGTGCCAGCAGTGACGGTTGGGGAGAGACCCAGTACTTC. Its protein product is CASSDGWGETQYF. The chain links TRBV6-5 to TRBJ2-5; D uncertain. Between the trimmed V and J ends, which lost 5 bases and 4 bases, there was a span of 11 bases. This CDR3 is built from 13 residues. Germline values: CDR1 MNHEY, CDR2 SVGAGI.

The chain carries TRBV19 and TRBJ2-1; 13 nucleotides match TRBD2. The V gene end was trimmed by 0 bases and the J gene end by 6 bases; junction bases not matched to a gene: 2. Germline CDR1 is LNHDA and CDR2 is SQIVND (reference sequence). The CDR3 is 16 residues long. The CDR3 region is CASSIERLAGGNEQFF. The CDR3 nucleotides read TGTGCCAGTAGTATAGAGAGACTAGCGGGAGGCAATGAGCAGTTCTTC.

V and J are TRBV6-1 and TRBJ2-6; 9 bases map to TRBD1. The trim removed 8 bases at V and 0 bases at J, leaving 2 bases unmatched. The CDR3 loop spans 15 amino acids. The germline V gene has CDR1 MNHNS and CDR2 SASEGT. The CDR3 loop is CASGTGLSGANVLTF. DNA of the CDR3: TGTGCCAGCGGGACAGGGCTCTCTGGGGCCAACGTCCTGACTTTC.